This entry describes one T cell receptor beta chain. The J segment lost 13 bases and the V segment lost 2 bases, leaving 11 bases of the junction unmatched. From germline, CDR1 is KGHDR and CDR2 SFDVKD. CDR3 length: 14 residues. This sample is drawn from a study of blood T cell repertoires in COVID-19. The repertoire was sequenced with immunoSEQ multiplex PCR; TCRdb's copy has only in-frame clones and lacks some. Among approximately 210,000 clones, 89% were seen once, and the ten largest hold under 5.5%. The source is a woman between 35 and 50 years old with acute or convalescent COVID-19. The chain uses TRBV24-1 and TRBJ1-2; 8 nucleotides line up with TRBD1. Sequenced: peripheral blood. The CDR3 loop is CATSDWGQEGGSTF. The CDR3 bases are TGTGCCACCAGTGATTGGGGACAGGAGGGAGGATCCACCTTC.